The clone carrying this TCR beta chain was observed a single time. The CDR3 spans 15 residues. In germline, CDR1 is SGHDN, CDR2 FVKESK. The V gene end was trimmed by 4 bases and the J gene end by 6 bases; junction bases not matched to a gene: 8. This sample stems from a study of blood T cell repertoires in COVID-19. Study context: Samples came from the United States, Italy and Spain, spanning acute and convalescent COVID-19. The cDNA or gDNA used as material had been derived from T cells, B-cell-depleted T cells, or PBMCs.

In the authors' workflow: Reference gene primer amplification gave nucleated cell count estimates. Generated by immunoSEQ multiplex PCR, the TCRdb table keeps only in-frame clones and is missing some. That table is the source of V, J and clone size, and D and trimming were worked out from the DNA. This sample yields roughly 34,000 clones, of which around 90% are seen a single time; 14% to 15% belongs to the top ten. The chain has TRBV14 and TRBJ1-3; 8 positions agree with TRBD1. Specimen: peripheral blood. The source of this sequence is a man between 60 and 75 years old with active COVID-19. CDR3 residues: CASSPWTGLENTIYF. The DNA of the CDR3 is TGTGCCAGCAGCCCATGGACAGGGTTGGAAAACACCATATATTTT.